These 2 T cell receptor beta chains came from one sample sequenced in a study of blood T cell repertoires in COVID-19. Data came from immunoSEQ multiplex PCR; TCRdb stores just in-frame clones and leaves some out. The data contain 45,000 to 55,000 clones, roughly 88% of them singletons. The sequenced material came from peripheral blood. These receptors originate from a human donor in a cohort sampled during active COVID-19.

The CDR3 spells CASSQSAGGLNQPQHF. Here the CDR3 DNA reads TGCGCCAGCAGCCAAAGTGCAGGGGGGTTGAATCAGCCCCAGCATTTT. The J gene is TRBJ1-5, the V gene TRBV4-1, with 7 nucleotides matching TRBD1. Germline V lookup: CDR1 MGHRA, CDR2 YSYEKL. The CDR3 has 16 residues. Trimming at V came to 2 bases and at J to 4 bases, leaving 8 bases not matched to a gene.

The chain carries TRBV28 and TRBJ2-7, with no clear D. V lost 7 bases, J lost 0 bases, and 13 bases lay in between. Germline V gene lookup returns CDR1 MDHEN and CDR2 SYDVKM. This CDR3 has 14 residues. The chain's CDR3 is CASTLGGASYEQYF. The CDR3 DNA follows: TGTGCCAGCACCCTCGGTGGTGCCTCCTACGAGCAGTACTTC.